These 8 T cell receptor beta chains share one sample of origin, sequenced in a study of siplizumab effects on memory and regulatory T cells. TCRdb's copy holds only in-frame clones and misses some; the assay was immunoSEQ multiplex PCR. The sample includes approximately 75,000 clones, 93% seen only once; the top ten take about 5%. Sequenced input: CD8+ T cells sorted from blood. The origin of the receptors is a human donor in good health.

V is TRBV5-5 and J is TRBJ2-7; D remains ambiguous. Trimming removed 4 bases at V and 6 bases at J, with 14 bases between. The CDR3 spans 13 residues. From germline, CDR1 is SGHKS and CDR2 YYEKEE (reference sequence). The DNA of the CDR3 is TGTGCCAGCAGCCTGGGCGGCACATTCGAGCAGTACTTC. It codes for CASSLGGTFEQYF.

The gene calls are TRBV19 and TRBJ1-5; D is uncertain. This CDR3 contains 15 residues. Germline V gene sequence: CDR1 LNHDA, CDR2 SQIVND (reference sequence). V gave up 3 bases and J gave up 2 bases, with 11 bases separating them. CDR3 in DNA: TGTGCCAGTAGTATGGAACCTTGGGGCAATCAGCCCCAGCATTTT. The encoded protein is CASSMEPWGNQPQHF.

With regard to this clone: Additional DNA sequences in this sample encode the identical CDR3. The DNA for the CDR3 is TGTGCCAGCAGCGTAGGCGGTGATACCTACGAGCAGTACTTC. Encoded protein: CASSVGGDTYEQYF. The chain is built from TRBV9 and TRBJ2-7; no clear D gene. CDR3 length: 14 residues. The V gene's germline CDR1 is SGDLS and CDR2 YYNGEE. V was clipped by 0 bases and J by 2 bases, with 9 bases between them.

This chain links TRBV7-9 with TRBJ1-5, with D perhaps TRBD1 (5 bases). V was trimmed by 4 bases and J by 4 bases, leaving 17 bases between them. The CDR3 length is 16 residues. Germline V gene lookup returns CDR1 SEHNR and CDR2 FQNEAQ (reference sequence). CDR3 region: CASSSPTGQDNQPQHF. In nucleotides, the CDR3 is TGTGCCAGCAGCTCCCCGACGGGGCAGGATAATCAGCCCCAGCATTTT.

V is TRBV5-6 and J is TRBJ2-7; the match to TRBD1 covers 9 bases. V shed 4 bases and J 4 bases; nucleotides not matched to a gene: 9. The CDR3 loop spans 15 amino acids. Germline V gene data show CDR1 as SGHDT and CDR2 as YYEEEE. CDR3 bases: TGTGCCAGCAGCCCAGGGACAGGGAGGCGATACGAGCAGTACTTC. Its translation is CASSPGTGRRYEQYF.

The J gene is TRBJ1-1, the V gene TRBV7-8; TRBD1 is a possible D gene (5 bases). CDR3 length: 15 amino acids. Germline V lookup: CDR1 SGHVS, CDR2 FQNEAQ. Trimming left V 1 base short and J 0 bases short, with 9 bases between. The CDR3 here is CASSLGQGVNTEAFF. In nucleotides, the CDR3 is TGTGCCAGCAGCTTAGGCCAGGGTGTGAACACTGAAGCTTTCTTT.

CDR3 residues: CASSEVRGLGEKLFF. The CDR3 DNA is TGTGCCAGCAGTGAAGTTAGGGGGCTTGGGGAAAAACTGTTTTTT. This sequence joins TRBV6-1 and TRBJ1-4; 7 bases agree with TRBD1. CDR1 and CDR2 (germline): MNHNS, SASEGT. CDR3 length equals 15 residues. V shed 1 base, J shed 8 bases, and the junction held 7 bases outside the gene matches.

This chain joins TRBV4-1 and TRBJ2-2; D gene uncertain. V dropped 1 base and J dropped 6 bases, with 9 bases sitting between them. The CDR3 runs to 14 residues. Germline loops: CDR1 MGHRA, CDR2 YSYEKL. The DNA for the CDR3 is TGCGCCAGCAGCCAAGGGCACGGGCCCGGGGAGCTGTTTTTT. Translated, it gives CASSQGHGPGELFF.